The clone carrying this T cell receptor beta chain was seen repeatedly, ten times or more. Its target is unknown. Each diagnosis was grounded in clinical symptoms, serum thyroxine and TRAb, thyroid ultrasound, and orbital computed tomography. The TCR beta CDR3 regions underwent amplification using RNA transcripts as the source. Researchers ran a first-round RT-PCR on the TCR CDR3 using the HTBI primer set. From the multiplex PCR reads, TCRdb called clonotypes with MiXCR, one entry per CDR3 protein. The sample holds hundreds of thousands of distinct CDR3 sequences; about 15% are singletons and the top ten take 3.5% to 4.5%. Germline CDR1 and CDR2: MNHEY and SVGAGI. The CDR3 spans 17 residues. Trimming cost V 6 bases and J 3 bases, with 21 bases left between them. The sample originates from a study of T cells in Graves' hyperthyroidism and ophthalmopathy. Study-level findings and limits: Ophthalmopathy prediction by the model preceded onset by a median about 6 months. Blood shared most expanded thyroid clonotypes above 0.001. A 13 V-J signature model discriminated ophthalmopathy versus stable hyperthyroidism.

Source material: blood. V gene TRBV6-5 combines with J gene TRBJ1-5; unclear D gene. The clonotype comes from a woman in her thirties or forties with Graves' ophthalmopathy. The CDR3: CASSPSFWATSNQPQHF. The CDR3 nucleotides read TGTGCCAGCAGCCCTAGTTTTTGGGCCACCTCCAATCAGCCCCAGCATTTT.